Detailed here is one T cell receptor (beta chain). Its target is unknown. This specimen comes from a study of cytomegalovirus exposure and HLA in healthy donors. Study-wide points: Analyses of presence and absence presupposed an approximately uniform sequencing depth across donors. Earlier findings revealed that most TCR beta V segments proved productive either about 87% or about 30% of the time. Researchers counted around 150 TCR beta chains as cytomegalovirus-associated.

Germline CDR1 ENHRY, CDR2 SYGVKD. V lost 9 bases, J lost 2 bases, and 13 bases lay in between. The CDR3 contains 13 residues. PCR was performed using 60 Vbeta and 13 Jbeta primers. TCRdb's table, derived via immunoSEQ multiplex PCR, lists solely in-frame clones and lacks some. The table has about 130,000 clones, approximately 78% seen once. The receptor was isolated from a young man in good health and CMV-seropositive. Sequenced sample: PBMCs. The chain employs TRBV10-3 and TRBJ2-5; possible D gene TRBD2, 6 bases. This CDR3 is CAISGRGQETQYF. In nucleotides, the CDR3 is TGTGCCATATCCGGGAGAGGACAAGAGACCCAGTACTTC.